A single sample gave rise to the 15 T cell receptor beta chains below, sequenced in a study of T-cell memory formation after mild COVID-19. TCRdb reprocessed the 5' RACE reads with MiXCR, giving one entry per CDR3 protein. Here the sample spans more than 250,000 distinct CDR3 sequences, about a sixth being singletons. The sample was PBMCs or a T cell subset sorted from them (not recorded which). The receptor set was obtained from a man aged 18 to 29 who had mild COVID-19 (a few samples of this study predate the infection). Cell type and time point are not known.

The V gene is TRBV6-6, the J gene TRBJ2-2; D is perhaps TRBD1 or TRBD2 (6 bases each). The length of the CDR3 is 16 residues. V was trimmed by 6 bases and J by 3 bases, leaving 17 bases between them. Germline CDR1 and CDR2: MNHNY and SVGAGI (reference sequence). In DNA form, the CDR3 reads TGTGCCAGCAGCCCGTGGGGGGCGCGGGACACCGGGGAGCTGTTTTTT. This codes for CASSPWGARDTGELFF.

This rearrangement joins TRBV5-1 to TRBJ2-5, with D unclear. Germline V gene lookup returns CDR1 SGHRS and CDR2 YFSETQ. Trimming took off 0 bases at V and 5 bases at J, with 14 bases between the two ends. This CDR3 comprises 15 residues. CDR3 amino acids: CASSLEAGGRETQYF. The CDR3 nucleotides are TGCGCCAGCAGCTTGGAGGCCGGCGGCAGGGAGACCCAGTACTTC.

J is TRBJ2-5 and V is TRBV6-2 or TRBV6-3, with 7 bases lining up with TRBD1. Germline V gene sequence: CDR1 MNHEY, CDR2 SVGEGT. The CDR3 has 15 residues. V lost 6 bases, J lost 3 bases, and 10 bases stayed unmatched. The CDR3 nucleotides read TGTGCCAGCAGACTCGACAGGGCTCGGGAAGAGACCCAGTACTTC. Amino acids: CASRLDRAREETQYF.

This clonotype appeared a few times. The chain couples TRBV5-1 to TRBJ2-1; D is uncertain. Germline V lookup: CDR1 SGHRS, CDR2 YFSETQ. The V gene lost 0 bases and the J gene lost 1 base, with 11 bases spanning the gap. The CDR3 length is 16 residues. DNA for the CDR3: TGCGCCAGCAGCTTGGGAGTTCTGGGGTCCTACAATGAGCAGTTCTTC. This translates into CASSLGVLGSYNEQFF.

CDR3 in DNA: TGCGCCAGCAGCCAAGAGGTGTCGCGGGGGGGCCTTTATGAGCAGTTCTTC. Translation gives CASSQEVSRGGLYEQFF. The chain employs TRBV4-1 and TRBJ2-1; 9 positions agree with TRBD2. CDR1 is MGHRA, CDR2 YSYEKL, per germline. V shed 0 bases, J shed 8 bases, and the junction held 11 bases outside the gene matches. There are 17 residues in the CDR3.

DNA for the CDR3: TGTGCCAGCAGTTCACGGTTAACCCAGTTCTTC. Its protein is CASSSRLTQFF. The rearrangement joins TRBV28 to TRBJ2-1; D uncertain. The length of the CDR3 is 11 residues. CDR1 is MDHEN, CDR2 SYDVKM, per germline. V was pared by 4 bases and J by 13 bases, with 11 bases between.

V gene TRBV5-1 combines with J gene TRBJ1-2; 7 bases line up with TRBD1. Germline lookup yields CDR1 SGHRS and CDR2 YFSETQ. The CDR3 runs 17 residues. After removal of 3 bases from V and 0 bases from J, the junction contained 11 bases not matched to a gene. CDR3 region: CASSYRGGGETNYGYTF. The CDR3 nucleotides are TGCGCCAGCAGCTATCGAGGAGGGGGCGAAACTAACTATGGCTACACCTTC.

The chain carries TRBV3-1 and TRBJ2-1; D perhaps matches TRBD2 (6 bases). V was trimmed by 3 bases and J by 8 bases, leaving 20 bases between them. The CDR3 covers 16 residues. Germline V lookup: CDR1 LGHDT, CDR2 YNNKEL (reference sequence). The CDR3 DNA reads TGTGCCAGCAGCCATGAGCGGGCCCTCCGCGGCCATGAGCAGTTCTTC. The encoded protein is CASSHERALRGHEQFF.

The chain joins TRBV6-6 to TRBJ2-1; no definite D call. V lost 7 bases and J lost 0, with 4 bases in between. The CDR3 extends over 12 amino acids. In germline, CDR1 is MNHNY, CDR2 SVGAGI (reference sequence). The CDR3 DNA follows: TGTGCCAGCAAAAGCTCCTACAATGAGCAGTTCTTC. Its protein product is CASKSSYNEQFF.

This clonotype was detected only a few times. The chain joins TRBV25-1 to TRBJ1-2; D not resolved. Germline V CDR1 and CDR2: MGHDK, SYGVNS. V gave up 2 bases and J gave up 4 bases, with 2 bases separating them. The CDR3 has 11 amino acids. DNA of the CDR3: TGTGCCAGCAGTGAACTCTATGGCTACACCTTC. Residues: CASSELYGYTF.

The chain combines TRBV6-2 or TRBV6-3 with TRBJ2-5, with D unclear. Per germline, CDR1 MNHEY and CDR2 SVGEGT. This CDR3 contains 16 residues. V dropped 2 bases and J dropped 5 bases, with 18 bases sitting between them. CDR3 region: CASSYPFGLLEETQYF. The CDR3 nucleotides read TGTGCCAGCAGTTACCCTTTCGGCCTCTTGGAGGAGACCCAGTACTTC.

This chain joins TRBV10-1 and TRBJ2-5, with D tentatively TRBD1 (6 bases). This CDR3 is 13 amino acids long. Germline V gene lookup returns CDR1 WNHNN and CDR2 SYGVQD (reference sequence). Trimming took 5 bases from V and 5 from J, leaving 12 bases between them. The CDR3 DNA reads TGCGCCAGCAGTATACAGGGAAGCGAGACCCAGTACTTC. This codes for CASSIQGSETQYF.

This chain uses TRBV5-1 with TRBJ1-1, with no clear D. Germline V gives CDR1 SGHRS, CDR2 YFSETQ. This CDR3 spans 14 amino acids. Between the trimmed V and J ends, which lost 2 bases and 1 base, there was a span of 9 bases. CDR3 sequence reads: CASSFGRRNTEAFF. The DNA of the CDR3 is TGCGCCAGCAGCTTCGGACGGAGGAACACTGAAGCTTTCTTT.

This clonotype was seen more than once but under ten times. The V and J genes are TRBV20-1 and TRBJ2-3, with 11 bases fitting TRBD1. Unmatched junction bases numbered 5, after V lost 3 bases and J lost 6 bases. CDR1 DFQATT and CDR2 SNEGSKA come from the germline V gene (reference sequence). The CDR3 sequence is 14 residues long. The CDR3 protein is CSARPGQGVDTQYF. In DNA, the CDR3 is TGCAGTGCTAGGCCGGGACAGGGGGTGGATACGCAGTATTTT.

The genes are TRBV18 and TRBJ2-5, with 14 nucleotides matching TRBD2. The ends lost 2 bases at V and 0 bases at J; junction bases unmatched: 5. CDR1 and CDR2 from the germline V gene are KGHSH and LQKENI. There are 18 residues in the CDR3. This chain's CDR3 is CASSPWRTSGGNQETQYF. The CDR3 region has the DNA TGTGCCAGCTCACCATGGAGGACTAGCGGGGGGAACCAAGAGACCCAGTACTTC.